This T cell receptor (beta chain) was retrieved from a study of T cells in Graves' hyperthyroidism and ophthalmopathy. There are 14 residues in the CDR3. Germline lookup yields CDR1 KGHSH and CDR2 LQKENI. Trimming left V 5 bases short and J 0 bases short, with 11 bases between. This clonotype appeared many times. TCR beta CDR3 regions were amplified from RNA. Researchers ran a first-round RT-PCR on the TCR CDR3 using the HTBI primer set. TCRdb passed the multiplex PCR reads through MiXCR, listing each CDR3 protein once. The repertoire consists of a few hundred thousand distinct CDR3 sequences, with about 16% occurring once and the leading ten covering approximately 30%.

The receptor comes from a woman aged 30 to 39 with Graves' hyperthyroidism. The chain couples TRBV18 to TRBJ2-7; D not resolved. Sequenced material: blood. The CDR3 DNA follows: TGTGCCAGCTCATCCTCCCAGGACTCCTACGAGCAGTACTTC. It yields the protein CASSSSQDSYEQYF.